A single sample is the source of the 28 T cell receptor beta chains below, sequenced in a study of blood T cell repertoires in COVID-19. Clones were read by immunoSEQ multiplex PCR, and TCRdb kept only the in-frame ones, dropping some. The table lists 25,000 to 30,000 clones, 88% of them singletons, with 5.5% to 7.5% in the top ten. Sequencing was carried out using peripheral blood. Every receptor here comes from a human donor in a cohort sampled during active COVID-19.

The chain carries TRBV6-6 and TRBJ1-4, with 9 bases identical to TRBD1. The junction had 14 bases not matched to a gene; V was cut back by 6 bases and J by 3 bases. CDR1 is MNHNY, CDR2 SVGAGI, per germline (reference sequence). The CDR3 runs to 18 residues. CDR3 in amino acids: CASRRWGGQGAANEKLFF. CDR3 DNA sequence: TGTGCCAGCAGACGATGGGGGGGACAGGGCGCCGCTAATGAAAAACTGTTTTTT.

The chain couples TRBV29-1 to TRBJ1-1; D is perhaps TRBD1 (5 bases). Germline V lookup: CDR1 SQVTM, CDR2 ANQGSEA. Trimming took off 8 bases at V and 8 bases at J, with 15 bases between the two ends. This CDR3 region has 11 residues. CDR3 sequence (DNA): TGCAGCTTCAACTGGGGCAGGGAAGCTTTCTTT. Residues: CSFNWGREAFF.

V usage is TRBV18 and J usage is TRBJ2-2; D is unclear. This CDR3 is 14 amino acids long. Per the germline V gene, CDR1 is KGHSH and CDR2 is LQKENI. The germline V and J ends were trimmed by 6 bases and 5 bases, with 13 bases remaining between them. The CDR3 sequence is CASSASTVTGELFF. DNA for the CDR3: TGTGCCAGCTCCGCCAGTACCGTTACCGGGGAGCTGTTTTTT.

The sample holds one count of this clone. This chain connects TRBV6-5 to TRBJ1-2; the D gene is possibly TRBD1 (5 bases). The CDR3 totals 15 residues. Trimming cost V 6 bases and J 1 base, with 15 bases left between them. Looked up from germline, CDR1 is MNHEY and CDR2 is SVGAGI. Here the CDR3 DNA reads TGTGCCAGCAGCCCACAGGAGACGTTTAACTATGGCTACACCTTC. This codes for CASSPQETFNYGYTF.

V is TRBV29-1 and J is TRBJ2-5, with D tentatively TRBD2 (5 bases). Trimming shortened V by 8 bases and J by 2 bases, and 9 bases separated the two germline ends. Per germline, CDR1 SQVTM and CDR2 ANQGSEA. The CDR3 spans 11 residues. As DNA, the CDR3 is TGCAGCCAAGCGGAGCAAGAGACCCAGTACTTC. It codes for CSQAEQETQYF.

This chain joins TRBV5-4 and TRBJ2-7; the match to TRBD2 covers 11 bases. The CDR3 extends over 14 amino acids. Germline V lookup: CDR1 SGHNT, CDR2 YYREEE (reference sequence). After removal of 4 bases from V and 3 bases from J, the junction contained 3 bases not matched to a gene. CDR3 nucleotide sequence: TGTGCCAGCAGCCCAGGGACTAGCGGCTACGAGCAGTACTTC. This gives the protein CASSPGTSGYEQYF.

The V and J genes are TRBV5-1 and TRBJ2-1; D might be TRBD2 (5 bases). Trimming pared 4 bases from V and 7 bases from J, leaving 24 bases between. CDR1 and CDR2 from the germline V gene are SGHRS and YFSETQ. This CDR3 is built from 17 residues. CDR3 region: CASSDEGLWGSGNEQFF. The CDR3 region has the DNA TGCGCCAGCAGCGACGAAGGACTCTGGGGATCAGGTAATGAGCAGTTCTTC.

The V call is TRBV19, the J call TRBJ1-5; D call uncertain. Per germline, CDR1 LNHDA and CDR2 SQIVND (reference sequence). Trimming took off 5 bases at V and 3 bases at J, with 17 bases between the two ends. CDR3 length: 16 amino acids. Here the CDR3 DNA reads TGTGCCAGTAGTGAGGCGGCCGGGGTTAACAATCAGCCCCAGCATTTT. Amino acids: CASSEAAGVNNQPQHF.

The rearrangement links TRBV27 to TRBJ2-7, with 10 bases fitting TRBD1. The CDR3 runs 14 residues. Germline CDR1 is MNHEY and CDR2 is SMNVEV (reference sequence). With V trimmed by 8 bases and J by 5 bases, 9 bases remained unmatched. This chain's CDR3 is CASGRGDRGDEQYF. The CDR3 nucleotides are TGTGCCAGCGGGCGAGGGGACAGGGGAGACGAGCAGTACTTC.

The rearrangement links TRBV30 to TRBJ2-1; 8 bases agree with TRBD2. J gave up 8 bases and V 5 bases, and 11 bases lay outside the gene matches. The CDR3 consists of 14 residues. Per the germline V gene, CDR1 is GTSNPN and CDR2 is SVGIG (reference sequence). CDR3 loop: CAWDRSGGPHEQFF. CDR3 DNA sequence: TGTGCCTGGGACAGATCGGGGGGGCCCCATGAGCAGTTCTTC.

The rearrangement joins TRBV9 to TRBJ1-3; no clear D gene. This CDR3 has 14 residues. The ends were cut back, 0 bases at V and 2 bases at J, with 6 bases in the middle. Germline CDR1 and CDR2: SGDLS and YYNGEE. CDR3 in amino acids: CASSVGSTGNTIYF. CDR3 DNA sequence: TGTGCCAGCAGCGTAGGGAGCACTGGAAACACCATATATTTT.

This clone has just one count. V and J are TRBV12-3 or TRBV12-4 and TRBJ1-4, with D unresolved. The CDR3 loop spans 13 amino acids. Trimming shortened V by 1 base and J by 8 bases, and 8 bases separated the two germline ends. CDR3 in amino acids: CASSLGSGEKLFF. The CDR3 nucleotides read TGTGCCAGCAGTTTAGGCTCCGGGGAAAAACTGTTTTTT.

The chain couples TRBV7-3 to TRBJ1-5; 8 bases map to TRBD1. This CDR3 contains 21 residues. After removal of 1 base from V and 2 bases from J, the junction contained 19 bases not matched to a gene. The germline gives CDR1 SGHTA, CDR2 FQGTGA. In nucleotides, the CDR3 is TGTGCCAGCAGCTTAATAGGGCGTGGCAGGGGGCGTGTTTCAGGCAATCAGCCCCAGCATTTT. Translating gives CASSLIGRGRGRVSGNQPQHF.

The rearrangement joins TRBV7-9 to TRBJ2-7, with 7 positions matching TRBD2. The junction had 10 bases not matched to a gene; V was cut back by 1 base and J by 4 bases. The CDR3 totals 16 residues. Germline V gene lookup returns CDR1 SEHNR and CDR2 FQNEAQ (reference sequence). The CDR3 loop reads CASSLEASGSPYEQYF. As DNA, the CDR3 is TGTGCCAGCAGCTTAGAGGCTAGCGGATCCCCTTACGAGCAGTACTTC.

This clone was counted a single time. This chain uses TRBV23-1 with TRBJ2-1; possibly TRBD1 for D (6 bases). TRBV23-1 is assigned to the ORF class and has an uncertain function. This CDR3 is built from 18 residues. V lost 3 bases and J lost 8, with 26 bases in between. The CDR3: CASSHRTQDRTVHDEQFF. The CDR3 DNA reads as TGCGCCAGCAGTCATCGCACACAAGATAGGACAGTTCACGATGAGCAGTTCTTC.

Here the CDR3 reads CASSARTSGGEQFF. DNA of the CDR3: TGTGCCAGCAGTGCGAGGACTAGCGGGGGGGAACAGTTCTTC. The chain employs TRBV27 and TRBJ2-1; 15 bases agree with TRBD2. With 5 bases clipped from V and 13 bases from J, the junction kept 6 bases outside the gene matches. The CDR3 runs to 14 residues. Germline CDR1 MNHEY, CDR2 SMNVEV (reference sequence).

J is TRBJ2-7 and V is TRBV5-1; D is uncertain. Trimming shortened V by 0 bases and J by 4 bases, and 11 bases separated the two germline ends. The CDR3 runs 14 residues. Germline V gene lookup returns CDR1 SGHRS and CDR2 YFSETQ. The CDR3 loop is CASSLGQAIYEQYF. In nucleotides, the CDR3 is TGCGCCAGCAGCTTGGGCCAGGCTATTTACGAGCAGTACTTC.

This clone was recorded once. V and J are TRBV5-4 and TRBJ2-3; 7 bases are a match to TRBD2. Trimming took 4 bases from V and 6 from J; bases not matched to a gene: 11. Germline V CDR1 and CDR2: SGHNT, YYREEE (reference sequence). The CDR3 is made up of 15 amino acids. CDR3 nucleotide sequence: TGTGCCAGCAGCGGGACCTGGGCGGGGGTTGATACGCAGTATTTT. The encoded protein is CASSGTWAGVDTQYF.

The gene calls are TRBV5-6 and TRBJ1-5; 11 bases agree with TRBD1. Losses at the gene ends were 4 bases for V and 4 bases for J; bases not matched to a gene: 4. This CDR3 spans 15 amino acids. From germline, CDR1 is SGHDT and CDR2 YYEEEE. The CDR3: CASSTRDRGNQPQHF. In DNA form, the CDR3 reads TGTGCCAGCAGCACCCGGGACAGGGGGAATCAGCCCCAGCATTTT.

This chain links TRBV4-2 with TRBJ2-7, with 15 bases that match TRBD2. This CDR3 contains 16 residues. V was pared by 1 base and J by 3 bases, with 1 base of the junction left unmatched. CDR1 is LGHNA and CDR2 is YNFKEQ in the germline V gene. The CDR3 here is CASSQGTSGGGYEQYF. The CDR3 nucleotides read TGTGCCAGCAGCCAAGGGACTAGCGGGGGGGGCTACGAGCAGTACTTC.

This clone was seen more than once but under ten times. The CDR3 region is CASSGLAGGRTGELFF. The DNA of the CDR3 is TGTGCCAGCAGTGGACTAGCGGGGGGGCGCACCGGGGAGCTGTTTTTT. J is TRBJ2-2 and V is TRBV6-1; 14 bases map to TRBD2. CDR3 length: 16 residues. Germline lookup yields CDR1 MNHNS and CDR2 SASEGT. With V trimmed by 4 bases and J by 4 bases, 2 bases remained unmatched.

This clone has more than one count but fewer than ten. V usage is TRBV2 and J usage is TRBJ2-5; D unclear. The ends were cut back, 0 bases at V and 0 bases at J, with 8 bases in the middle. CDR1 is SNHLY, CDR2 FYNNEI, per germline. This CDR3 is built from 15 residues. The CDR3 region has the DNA TGTGCCAGCAGTGAAGCGCTAGGCTACCAAGAGACCCAGTACTTC. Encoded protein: CASSEALGYQETQYF. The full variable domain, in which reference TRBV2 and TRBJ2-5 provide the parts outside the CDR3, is EPEVTQTPSHQVTQMGQEVILRCVPISNHLYFYWYRQILGQKVEFLVSFYNNEISEKSEIFDDQFSVERPDGSNFTLKIRSTKLEDSAMYFCASSEALGYQETQYFGPGTRLLVL.

This CDR3 reads CASSVHSNTGELFF. CDR3 in DNA: TGTGCCAGCAGTGTACATTCGAACACCGGGGAGCTGTTTTTT. The rearrangement joins TRBV2 to TRBJ2-2, with D unclear. The CDR3 is 14 residues long. With 4 bases removed from V and 0 bases from J, the gap between germline ends came to 6 bases. Germline V gives CDR1 SNHLY, CDR2 FYNNEI.

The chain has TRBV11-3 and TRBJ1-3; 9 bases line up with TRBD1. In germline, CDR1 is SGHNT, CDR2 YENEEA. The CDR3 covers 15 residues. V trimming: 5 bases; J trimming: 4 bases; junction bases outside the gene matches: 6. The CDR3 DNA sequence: TGTGCCAGCAGCCCGGGACAGGGCCGCGGAAACACCATATATTTT. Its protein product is CASSPGQGRGNTIYF.

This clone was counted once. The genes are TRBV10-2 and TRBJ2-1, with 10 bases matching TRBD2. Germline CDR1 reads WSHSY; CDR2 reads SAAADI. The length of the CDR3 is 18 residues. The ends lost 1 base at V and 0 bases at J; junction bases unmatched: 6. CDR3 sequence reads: CASSEWLAGDPSYNEQFF. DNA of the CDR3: TGCGCCAGCAGTGAGTGGCTAGCGGGGGACCCCTCCTACAATGAGCAGTTCTTC.

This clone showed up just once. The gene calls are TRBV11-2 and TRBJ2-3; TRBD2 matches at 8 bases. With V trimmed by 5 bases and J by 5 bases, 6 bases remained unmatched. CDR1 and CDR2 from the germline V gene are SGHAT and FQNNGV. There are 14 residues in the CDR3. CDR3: CASSPGLVVDTQYF. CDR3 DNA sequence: TGTGCCAGCAGCCCGGGACTAGTCGTAGATACGCAGTATTTT.

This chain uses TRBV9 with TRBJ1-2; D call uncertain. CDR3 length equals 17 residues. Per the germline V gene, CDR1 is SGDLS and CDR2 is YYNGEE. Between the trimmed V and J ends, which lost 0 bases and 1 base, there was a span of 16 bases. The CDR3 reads CASSVAVGVEGNYGYTF. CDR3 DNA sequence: TGTGCCAGCAGCGTAGCCGTCGGGGTCGAGGGTAACTATGGCTACACCTTC.

CDR3 loop: CASSLGQAIGPQHF. The DNA of the CDR3 is TGTGCCAGCAGCCTCGGACAGGCTATAGGGCCCCAGCATTTT. This chain uses TRBV6-5 with TRBJ1-5; 7 bases are shared with TRBD1. Germline CDR1 is MNHEY and CDR2 is SVGAGI. The CDR3 is 14 amino acids. V trimming: 6 bases; J trimming: 9 bases; junction bases outside the gene matches: 11.